The next 30 T cell receptor beta chains were all read from a single sample in a study of blood T cell repertoires in COVID-19. TCRdb's copy holds only in-frame clones and misses some; the assay was immunoSEQ multiplex PCR. The sample lists about 310,000 clones; about 91% were seen once. The sequencing input was PBMCs or T cells enriched from blood (not recorded which). The receptors derive from a woman under 30 who had recovered from COVID-19.

The gene calls are TRBV28 and TRBJ2-5; 8 positions match TRBD2. J was trimmed by 5 bases and V by 10 bases; bases with no gene match: 18. The CDR3 contains 16 residues. In germline, CDR1 is MDHEN, CDR2 SYDVKM. As DNA, the CDR3 is TGTGCCACCCTGATGAGTGGCGGGGGGCCGGTGGAGACCCAGTACTTC. Translated: CATLMSGGGPVETQYF.

The genes are TRBV6-2 or TRBV6-3 and TRBJ1-2; 7 nucleotides line up with TRBD1. V trimming: 1 base; J trimming: 4 bases; junction bases outside the gene matches: 6. Germline V CDR1 and CDR2: MNHEY, SVGEGT. There are 15 residues in the CDR3. The CDR3 is CASSYFQGGRYGYTF. CDR3 coding DNA: TGTGCCAGCAGTTACTTCCAGGGGGGCCGCTATGGCTACACCTTC.

The chain couples TRBV4-1 to TRBJ2-1; D not certain. The CDR3 sequence is 13 residues long. Germline CDR1 reads MGHRA; CDR2 reads YSYEKL. Trimming shortened V by 3 bases and J by 7 bases, and 10 bases separated the two germline ends. This CDR3 is CASSHTHTNEQFF. Written as DNA, the CDR3 is TGCGCCAGCAGCCACACACACACGAATGAGCAGTTCTTC.

J is TRBJ1-1 and V is TRBV3-1 (or the pseudogene TRBV3-2), with TRBD1 matching 8 bases. The CDR3 contains 19 residues. Trimming took 1 base from V and 2 from J; bases not matched to a gene: 15. Germline V gene data show CDR1 as LGHDT and CDR2 as YNNKEL (reference sequence). The CDR3, as DNA: TGTGCCAGCAGCCAAGCTGGAGTTACAGGGGGTATCGTCAACACTGAAGCTTTCTTT. It encodes CASSQAGVTGGIVNTEAFF.

The chain joins TRBV5-6 to TRBJ2-1; maybe TRBD2 (6 bases). Trimming left V 2 bases short and J 2 bases short, with 11 bases between. The CDR3 runs to 15 residues. Germline V gives CDR1 SGHDT, CDR2 YYEEEE. CDR3 protein: CASSLGWGAYNEQFF. The CDR3, as DNA: TGTGCCAGCAGCTTAGGGTGGGGGGCCTACAATGAGCAGTTCTTC.

The chain uses TRBV2 and TRBJ2-3; 10 nucleotides agree with TRBD2. The trim removed 10 bases at V and 4 bases at J, leaving 11 bases unmatched. The CDR3 covers 15 residues. Germline CDR1 is SNHLY and CDR2 is FYNNEI. The CDR3 loop is CATLTAGGRADTQYF. The CDR3 DNA reads as TGTGCCACACTAACAGCGGGGGGGCGGGCAGATACGCAGTATTTT.

The chain is built from TRBV20-1 and TRBJ1-1; TRBD1 might be the D (5 bases). This CDR3 contains 14 residues. V was clipped by 7 bases and J by 4 bases, with 19 bases between them. Germline V gene sequence: CDR1 DFQATT, CDR2 SNEGSKA (reference sequence). The CDR3 bases are TGCAGTGTCAGTGAACCAGGGCTGAGCACTGAAGCTTTCTTT. Amino acid sequence: CSVSEPGLSTEAFF.

The chain carries TRBV7-9 and TRBJ1-2, with 7 bases fitting TRBD1. This CDR3 contains 17 residues. Germline V gene lookup returns CDR1 SEHNR and CDR2 FQNEAQ (reference sequence). J lost 2 bases, V lost 4 bases, and 13 bases had no gene match. The CDR3 DNA is TGTGCCAGCAGCTCGGACAGGCGCCCCTACCTCAACTATGGCTACACCTTC. Encoded protein: CASSSDRRPYLNYGYTF.

The chain is built from TRBV6-1 and TRBJ2-1; 12 nucleotides line up with TRBD2. CDR3 size: 16 residues. Trimming removed 3 bases from V and 7 bases from J; junction bases left unmatched: 7. CDR1 and CDR2 (germline): MNHNS, SASEGT. The CDR3 spells CASSDPSGGGFNEQFF. The CDR3, as DNA: TGTGCCAGCAGTGACCCTAGCGGGGGGGGTTTTAATGAGCAGTTCTTC.

V is TRBV28 and J is TRBJ2-1, with 8 bases fitting TRBD1. This CDR3 has 16 residues. The trim removed 4 bases at V and 2 bases at J, leaving 7 bases unmatched. CDR1 and CDR2 from the germline V gene are MDHEN and SYDVKM. The CDR3 region is CASSWWDRPPYNEQFF. DNA of the CDR3: TGTGCCAGCAGTTGGTGGGACAGGCCGCCCTACAATGAGCAGTTCTTC.

The genes are TRBV2 and TRBJ2-3; 9 nucleotides line up with TRBD2. The V segment lost 7 bases and the J segment 1 base; nucleotides outside the gene matches: 9. From germline, CDR1 is SNHLY and CDR2 FYNNEI. The CDR3 runs to 16 residues. In nucleotides, the CDR3 is TGTGCCAGCAAACAGTTAGGCGGGAGGGGCACAGATACGCAGTATTTT. It codes for CASKQLGGRGTDTQYF.

CDR3 bases: TGTGCCAGCAGATTTACAGGGGGCTATGAAGCTTTCTTT. Residues: CASRFTGGYEAFF. The V and J genes are TRBV12-3 or TRBV12-4 and TRBJ1-1; 9 nucleotides line up with TRBD1. The CDR3 covers 13 residues. J was trimmed by 7 bases and V by 6 bases; bases with no gene match: 6.

V usage is TRBV13 and J usage is TRBJ1-2; no firm D call. V shed 5 bases and J shed 1 base, with 5 bases lying between them. Per the germline V gene, CDR1 is PRHDT and CDR2 is FYEKMQ (reference sequence). The CDR3 has 12 residues. The DNA of the CDR3 is TGTGCCAGCAGCCCTCTTAACTATGGCTACACCTTC. This sequence encodes CASSPLNYGYTF.

The rearrangement joins TRBV3-1 (or the pseudogene TRBV3-2) to TRBJ1-4, with D unresolved. This CDR3 contains 14 residues. V lost 5 bases and J lost 8, with 15 bases in between. Germline V lookup: CDR1 LGHDT, CDR2 YNNKEL (reference sequence). The CDR3 region is CASSSSRREEKLFF. The DNA for the CDR3 is TGTGCCAGCAGCTCCTCTCGCCGGGAGGAAAAACTGTTTTTT.

The V gene is TRBV5-3, the J gene TRBJ1-1; D uncertain. TRBV5-3 is an ORF for which the function is uncertain. Deletions cut 6 bases from V and 4 bases from J, with 19 bases between. The CDR3 runs to 15 residues. The CDR3 loop is CARIKEGGRITEAFF. In DNA form, the CDR3 reads TGTGCCAGAATCAAGGAGGGAGGGCGAATCACTGAAGCTTTCTTT.

This rearrangement joins TRBV6-5 to TRBJ2-2; D possibly corresponds to TRBD2 (6 bases). The V end was cut by 7 bases, the J end by 8 bases, with 8 bases between. The CDR3 sequence is 11 residues long. Germline CDR1 is MNHEY and CDR2 is SVGAGI. CDR3 region: CASNAGGELFF. The CDR3 coding sequence is TGTGCCAGCAACGCGGGGGGGGAGCTGTTTTTT.

This clone was counted a few times. The V call is TRBV19, the J call TRBJ1-4, with D perhaps matching TRBD1 (6 bases). The CDR3 runs 15 residues. Trimming left V 8 bases short and J 6 bases short, with 19 bases between. The V gene's germline CDR1 is LNHDA and CDR2 SQIVND (reference sequence). CDR3 protein: CASALLRDTDEKLFF. The DNA of the CDR3 is TGTGCCAGTGCCTTGCTCCGGGACACCGATGAAAAACTGTTTTTT.

This clone has only one observation. The chain carries TRBV5-1 and TRBJ1-1, with a possible D match to TRBD1 (6 bases). Trimming removed 4 bases from V and 4 bases from J, with 14 bases in between. Germline values: CDR1 SGHRS, CDR2 YFSETQ. The CDR3 is made up of 14 amino acids. CDR3 DNA: TGCGCCAGCAGCCCTGAGGGGGTTGGCACTGAAGCTTTCTTT. Its translation: CASSPEGVGTEAFF.

The chain uses TRBV5-1 and TRBJ2-7; 10 positions agree with TRBD2. Germline trimming cut 4 bases from V and 0 bases from J; bases unmatched to any gene: 7. The CDR3 loop spans 16 amino acids. Germline values: CDR1 SGHRS, CDR2 YFSETQ. Written as DNA, the CDR3 is TGCGCCAGCAGCCTATTACTAGCGGGGAGCTCCTACGAGCAGTACTTC. Its protein product is CASSLLLAGSSYEQYF.

This clone was observed a single time. This chain connects TRBV19 to TRBJ1-5; D is undetermined. The CDR3 contains 15 residues. V lost 5 bases to trimming and J lost 1 base, with 12 bases between them. The germline CDR1 and CDR2 sequences are LNHDA and SQIVND (reference sequence). The CDR3 here is CASSSGEWSNQPQHF. In DNA form, the CDR3 reads TGTGCCAGTAGTTCTGGAGAATGGAGCAATCAGCCCCAGCATTTT.

This clone showed up just a few times. The CDR3 DNA reads TGTGCCAGCAGCTCTGCGGGACAGGGCTACACCTTC. Translated, it gives CASSSAGQGYTF. The rearrangement joins TRBV6-5 to TRBJ1-2; 7 bases are a match to TRBD1. The CDR3 loop spans 12 amino acids. CDR1 and CDR2 (germline): MNHEY, SVGAGI. With V trimmed by 6 bases and J by 8 bases, 6 bases remained unmatched.

The rearrangement links TRBV6-5 to TRBJ2-1, with 8 bases matching TRBD2. Germline assignment: CDR1 MNHEY and CDR2 SVGAGI. V lost 6 bases, J lost 4 bases, and 5 bases stayed unmatched. This CDR3 is 14 amino acids long. The CDR3 DNA is TGTGCCAGCAGGAGACTAGCGCCATACAATGAGCAGTTCTTC. It specifies CASRRLAPYNEQFF.

This chain links TRBV7-6 with TRBJ2-7, with TRBD2 matching over 11 bases. The CDR3 loop spans 16 amino acids. Germline V gene lookup returns CDR1 SGHVS and CDR2 FNYEAQ. With V trimmed by 1 base and J by 6 bases, 8 bases remained unmatched. The CDR3 coding sequence is TGTGCCAGCAGCTTAGTGGCTAGCGGGGGGTCTGGCGAGCAGTACTTC. Its translation: CASSLVASGGSGEQYF.

Here the CDR3 reads CASSPPGSGYEQYF. The CDR3 DNA reads TGTGCCAGCTCACCACCGGGCAGCGGCTACGAGCAGTACTTC. V gene TRBV18 combines with J gene TRBJ2-7; D is perhaps TRBD2 (5 bases). The CDR3 has 14 amino acids. V dropped 0 bases and J dropped 3 bases, with 9 bases sitting between them. Germline V lookup: CDR1 KGHSH, CDR2 LQKENI.

The chain combines TRBV5-1 with TRBJ1-2; possibly TRBD1 for D (5 bases). This CDR3 spans 15 amino acids. Trimming pared 1 base from V and 1 base from J, leaving 11 bases between. Germline V gene lookup returns CDR1 SGHRS and CDR2 YFSETQ. The CDR3 reads CASSLFPTVNYGYTF. The CDR3 bases are TGCGCCAGCAGCTTGTTCCCGACAGTTAACTATGGCTACACCTTC.

V gene TRBV18 combines with J gene TRBJ2-3, with TRBD1 matching over 7 bases. The CDR3 is 13 amino acids. Germline lookup yields CDR1 KGHSH and CDR2 LQKENI. V trimming: 6 bases; J trimming: 2 bases; junction bases outside the gene matches: 2. The CDR3 loop is CASSTGYTDTQYF. DNA for the CDR3: TGTGCCAGCTCGACAGGGTACACAGATACGCAGTATTTT. Full variable domain (rest looked up from reference TRBV18 and TRBJ2-3): NAGVMQNPRHLVRRRGQEARLRCSPMKGHSHVYWYRQLPEEGLKFMVYLQKENIIDESGMPKERFSAEFPKEGPSILRIQQVVRGDSAAYFCASSTGYTDTQYFGPGTRLTVL.

This clone was seen once. V is TRBV2 and J is TRBJ2-1; 9 bases agree with TRBD2. The CDR3 is 12 residues long. The junction had 3 bases not matched to a gene; V was cut back by 8 bases and J by 7 bases. CDR1 and CDR2 from the germline V gene are SNHLY and FYNNEI. The chain's CDR3 is CASGTSTNEQFF. The CDR3 nucleotides are TGTGCCAGCGGGACTAGCACGAATGAGCAGTTCTTC.

The chain has TRBV19 and TRBJ2-1, with a possible D match to TRBD1 (6 bases). This CDR3 is 17 amino acids long. V was pared by 1 base and J by 4 bases, with 17 bases between. Germline V gives CDR1 LNHDA, CDR2 SQIVND (reference sequence). CDR3: CASSIAERDTPYNEQFF. Written as DNA, the CDR3 is TGTGCCAGTAGTATAGCGGAAAGGGACACCCCTTACAATGAGCAGTTCTTC.

J is TRBJ2-2 and V is TRBV15; the match to TRBD2 covers 7 bases. This CDR3 contains 14 residues. Looked up from germline, CDR1 is LNHNV and CDR2 is YYDKDF (reference sequence). Germline trimming cut 3 bases from V and 5 bases from J; bases unmatched to any gene: 3. The CDR3 region is CATSRGSGTGELFF. The CDR3 DNA follows: TGTGCCACCAGCAGGGGTAGCGGGACCGGGGAGCTGTTTTTT.

In regard to this clone: This may be a read error, as it is one base from a much larger clone. This sample also contains other DNA sequences that code for the same CDR3. This chain uses TRBV12-3 or TRBV12-4 with TRBJ1-1; D gene uncertain. V lost 3 bases and J lost 4, with 3 bases in between. The CDR3 runs to 11 residues. In DNA form, the CDR3 reads TGTGCCAGCAGTTTGCGCACTGAAGCTTTCTTT. Translating gives CASSLRTEAFF.